The subject of this entry is one TCR beta chain. The germline V gene has CDR1 SEHNR and CDR2 FQNEAQ (reference sequence). The CDR3 contains 16 residues. Trimming took off 5 bases at V and 0 bases at J, with 15 bases between the two ends. CD45RO-negative CD8 cells positively selected for CCR7 made up the naive population, which excluded terminally differentiated effector memory CD45RA+ cells. Each sample came from a Caucasian adult donor living in Nashville, Tennessee. The data stem from a study of shared clonotypes between healthy human individuals. Here immunoSEQ multiplex PCR was the method, and the copy in TCRdb shows in-frame clones only, minus some. This sample has about 820,000 clones, with approximately 92% found just once.

This chain uses TRBV7-9 with TRBJ2-3; a possible D gene is TRBD2 (6 bases). Sample: naive CD8+ T cells sorted from blood. The clonotype was recovered from a man aged 25-45 years in good health. Here the CDR3 DNA reads TGTGCCAGCAGCCCCGTCCTAGCGCCCAGCACAGATACGCAGTATTTT. This sequence encodes CASSPVLAPSTDTQYF.